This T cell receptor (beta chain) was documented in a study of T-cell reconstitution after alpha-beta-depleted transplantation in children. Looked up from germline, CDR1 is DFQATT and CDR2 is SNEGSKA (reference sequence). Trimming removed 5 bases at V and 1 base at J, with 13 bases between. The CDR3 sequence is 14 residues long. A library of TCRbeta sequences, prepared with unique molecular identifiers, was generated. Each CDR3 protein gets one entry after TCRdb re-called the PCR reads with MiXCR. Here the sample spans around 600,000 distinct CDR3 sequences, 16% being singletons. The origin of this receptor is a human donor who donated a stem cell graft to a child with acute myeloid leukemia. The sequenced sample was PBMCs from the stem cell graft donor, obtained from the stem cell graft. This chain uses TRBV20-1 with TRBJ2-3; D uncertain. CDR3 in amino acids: CSASNREGTDTQYF. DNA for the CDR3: TGCAGTGCTTCAAATAGAGAGGGCACAGATACGCAGTATTTT.